This TCR beta chain was profiled in a study of blood T cells in healthy people across ages. Donation came from healthy Caucasian individuals in Russia who were aged 6 to 90. Regarding the study as a whole: Older age coincided with a roughly linear decline in TCR beta diversity per million T cells.

Germline V gene data show CDR1 as LGHNA and CDR2 as YSLEER. With 1 base removed from V and 2 bases from J, the gap between germline ends came to 5 bases. The CDR3 spans 13 residues. The table lists this clonotype with many counts. Its target is not known. Then a second PCR, running roughly 7 to 11 cycles, was carried out with a sample-barcoded 5' primer and a J-beta primer mix. TCRdb reprocessed the 5' RACE reads with MiXCR, giving one entry per CDR3 protein. The sample holds 1.5 million to 2 million distinct CDR3 sequences, around half seen once. Sequences were obtained from blood. The chain has TRBV4-3 and TRBJ2-5, with D unclear. The sequence was obtained from a woman aged 40 to 50 in good health. CDR3 residues: CASSQGYQETQYF. Written as DNA, the CDR3 is TGCGCCAGCAGCCAAGGGTATCAAGAGACCCAGTACTTC.